Presented here are 25 T cell receptor beta chains from one specimen sequenced in a study of T cells in women clearing cervical HPV infection. The method was immunoSEQ multiplex PCR; TCRdb's version includes in-frame clones alone and lacks a portion of them. The table for this sample gives around 21,000 clones. The sequenced sample was blood buffy coat. Receptors originate from a woman between 18 and 75 years old with a cervical HPV16 infection that either progressed to CIN3+ or cleared (not recorded which).

This clone counts as medium-sized by frequency. Read data end 3 residues before the CDR3 end; the end is taken from the germline J gene. The chain joins TRBV9 to TRBJ2-3, with D perhaps TRBD2 (5 bases). The CDR3 sequence is 17 residues long. Trimming removed 0 bases from V and 2 bases from J, with 16 bases in between. CDR1 and CDR2 from the germline V gene are SGDLS and YYNGEE. The sequenced CDR3 bases are TGTGCCAGCAGCGTAGAGGCGGGCGAGACTTTCACAGATACG. As protein: CASSVEAGETFTDT. The full CDR3 sequence reads CASSVEAGETFTDTQYF. Full variable domain (remainder filled in from reference TRBV9 and TRBJ2-3): DSGVTQTPKHLITATGQRVTLRCSPRSGDLSVYWYQQSLDQGLQFLIQYYNGEERAKGNILERFSAQQFPDLHSELNLSSLELGDSALYFCASSVEAGETFTDTQYFGPGTRLTVL.

Regarding this clone: The read falls 3 residues short of the CDR3 end, and the missing part is taken from the germline J gene. The chain joins TRBV18 to TRBJ2-1; 8 bases are a match to TRBD2. The CDR3 sequence is 16 residues long. Germline lookup yields CDR1 KGHSH and CDR2 LQKENI. J lost 4 bases, V lost 4 bases, and 9 bases had no gene match. Incomplete CDR3 DNA: TGTGCCAGCTCACGGGAAGCGGCGGGAGGTTACAATGAG. Amino acid sequence: CASSREAAGGYNE. The full CDR3 reads CASSREAAGGYNEQFF. Filled out from reference TRBV18 and TRBJ2-1, the complete variable domain reads NAGVMQNPRHLVRRRGQEARLRCSPMKGHSHVYWYRQLPEEGLKFMVYLQKENIIDESGMPKERFSAEFPKEGPSILRIQQVVRGDSAAYFCASSREAAGGYNEQFFGPGTRLTVL.

With regard to this clone: The observed sequence ends 3 residues before the CDR3 terminus, with the missing tail filled in from the germline J gene. The chain has TRBV2 and TRBJ1-1, with TRBD1 as a possible D gene (5 bases). Germline CDR1 reads SNHLY; CDR2 reads FYNNEI. This CDR3 spans 15 amino acids. V lost 3 bases to trimming and J lost 0 bases, with 11 bases between them. The sequenced CDR3 bases are TGTGCCAGCAGTGACTCGGACACGGTGAACACTGAA. It codes for CASSDSDTVNTE. The CDR3 reads in full as CASSDSDTVNTEAFF.

A remark on this clone: This same CDR3 is encoded by further DNA sequences in the sample. This chain's CDR3 is CSARGQGAYEQYF. Incomplete CDR3 DNA: TGCAGTGCTAGGGGTCAGGGGGCTTACGAG. The chain carries TRBV20-1 and TRBJ2-7; 8 bases are a match to TRBD1. The read ends 3 residues before the CDR3 terminus; that terminus is restored from the germline J gene. Per germline, CDR1 DFQATT and CDR2 SNEGSKA (reference sequence). The CDR3 totals 13 residues. The ends lost 3 bases at V and 4 bases at J; junction bases unmatched: 5.

Notes on this clone: The read is 3 residues too short to cover the CDR3 end, so that end is filled in from the germline J gene. V gene TRBV2 combines with J gene TRBJ2-3, with D perhaps matching TRBD2 (5 bases). Deletions cut 5 bases from V and 0 bases from J, with 15 bases between. CDR3 size: 16 residues. Per germline, CDR1 SNHLY and CDR2 FYNNEI. CDR3 sequence reads: CASSPFAGASTDTQYF. Incomplete CDR3 DNA: TGTGCCAGCAGTCCCTTTGCGGGTGCTAGCACAGATACG.

About this clone: The read ends 3 residues early relative to the CDR3; the germline J gene fills the gap. This chain connects TRBV10-3 to TRBJ2-1; a weak D match, TRBD2 (6 bases). The germline V gene has CDR1 ENHRY and CDR2 SYGVKD. The CDR3 has 12 residues. V was cut by 6 bases and J by 8 bases, with 11 bases left in between. CDR3 region: CAISASSDEQFF. The covered CDR3 bases are TGTGCCATCAGCGCTTCTAGCGATGAG.

Remarks on this clone: With the read ending 3 residues before the CDR3 end, the germline J gene is used to fill in that end. The chain recombines TRBV11-2 with TRBJ2-1, with D tentatively TRBD2 (6 bases). Trimming took off 5 bases at V and 2 bases at J, with 13 bases between the two ends. The CDR3 has 15 residues. Germline V gives CDR1 SGHAT, CDR2 FQNNGV. The CDR3 bases that were read are TGTGCCAGCAGCCTGGGACTGGTACCCTACAATGAG. The encoded protein is CASSLGLVPYNE. The whole CDR3 sequence is CASSLGLVPYNEQFF.

Comment on this clone: The sequenced fragment ends 3 residues before the CDR3 boundary, so the rest is inferred from the germline J gene. The same CDR3 can be traced to other DNA sequences in this sample. The rearrangement links TRBV2 to TRBJ2-1; D is unclear. The germline gives CDR1 SNHLY, CDR2 FYNNEI. CDR3 length: 11 amino acids. V lost 4 bases and J lost 4, with 2 bases in between. The CDR3: CASSAYNEQFF. The CDR3 bases that were read are TGTGCCAGCAGTGCTTACAATGAG. The variable domain in full, completed from reference TRBV2 and TRBJ2-1, reads EPEVTQTPSHQVTQMGQEVILRCVPISNHLYFYWYRQILGQKVEFLVSFYNNEISEKSEIFDDQFSVERPDGSNFTLKIRSTKLEDSAMYFCASSAYNEQFFGPGTRLTVL.

On this clone: The CDR3 extends 3 residues past the end of the read, so its final part is completed from the germline J gene. The gene calls are TRBV12-3 or TRBV12-4 and TRBJ2-3, with TRBD1 matching over 7 bases. The CDR3 is made up of 14 amino acids. V gave up 3 bases and J gave up 3 bases; unmatched junction bases: 3. CDR3 region: CASSFTRGTDTQYF. CDR3 DNA, as far as it was read: TGTGCCAGCAGTTTTACCAGGGGGACAGATACG.

On this clone: The CDR3 end falls 3 residues outside the read, so it is completed with the germline J gene. The V gene is TRBV28, the J gene TRBJ2-5; D possibly corresponds to TRBD1 (5 bases). The CDR3 spans 14 residues. Per germline, CDR1 MDHEN and CDR2 SYDVKM. V was shortened by 6 bases and J by 1 base, with 12 bases between the two germline ends. The sequenced CDR3 bases are TGTGCCAGCAGGGGTAGGGGTTTCCAAGAGACC. Its translation is CASRGRGFQET. The full CDR3 protein is CASRGRGFQETQYF.

As for this clone: The read ends 3 residues before the CDR3 terminus; that terminus is restored from the germline J gene. The gene calls are TRBV7-9 and TRBJ1-1; D might be TRBD1 (5 bases). Trimming shortened V by 2 bases and J by 5 bases, and 15 bases separated the two germline ends. The CDR3 covers 15 residues. The germline V gene has CDR1 SEHNR and CDR2 FQNEAQ (reference sequence). This CDR3 reads CASSLSQGKVTEAFF. The covered CDR3 bases are TGTGCCAGCAGCTTATCGCAGGGCAAGGTGACTGAA.

Regarding this clone: The CDR3 is cut off 3 residues early in the read; its end comes from the germline J gene. The chain uses TRBV5-1 and TRBJ2-5; TRBD2 matches 9 bases. The CDR3 is 20 residues long. CDR1 and CDR2 (germline): SGHRS, YFSETQ. Unmatched junction bases numbered 22, after V lost 2 bases and J lost 5 bases. CDR3: CASSFPRDHSGSRVRETQYF. The CDR3 DNA, read in part, is TGCGCCAGCAGCTTCCCCCGCGATCATAGCGGGAGTCGAGTTAGGGAGACC.

Comment on this clone: The read stops 3 residues short of the end of the CDR3; the missing end is completed from the germline J gene. This chain connects TRBV5-4 to TRBJ1-4, with 8 nucleotides matching TRBD1. This CDR3 is built from 15 residues. CDR1 and CDR2 (germline): SGHNT, YYREEE (reference sequence). The junction had 5 bases not matched to a gene; V was cut back by 0 bases and J by 7 bases. The sequenced CDR3 bases are TGTGCCAGCAGCTTGGCCGGCAGGGGGCGTGAAAAA. It is translated as CASSLAGRGREK. The complete CDR3 sequence is CASSLAGRGREKLFF.

About this clone: The read ends 3 residues shy of where the CDR3 ends; the end is completed using the germline J gene. The chain links TRBV7-9 to TRBJ2-3; 9 nucleotides match TRBD2. Germline V gene data show CDR1 as SEHNR and CDR2 as FQNEAQ (reference sequence). J lost 3 bases, V lost 2 bases, and 0 bases had no gene match. This CDR3 spans 14 amino acids. The CDR3 sequence is CASSLSGRTDTQYF. The CDR3 DNA, read in part, is TGTGCCAGCAGCTTAAGCGGGAGGACAGATACG. The variable domain in full, completed from reference TRBV7-9 and TRBJ2-3, reads DTGVSQNPRHKITKRGQNVTFRCDPISEHNRLYWYRQTLGQGPEFLTYFQNEAQLEKSRLLSDRFSAERPKGSFSTLEIQRTEQGDSAMYLCASSLSGRTDTQYFGPGTRLTVL.

On this clone itself: The read ends 3 residues shy of where the CDR3 ends; the end is completed using the germline J gene. The gene calls are TRBV2 and TRBJ1-2; D is uncertain. This CDR3 contains 14 residues. Per germline, CDR1 SNHLY and CDR2 FYNNEI. V was clipped by 1 base and J by 4 bases, with 10 bases between them. Here the CDR3 reads CASSEVLASYGYTF. The part of the CDR3 DNA that was read is TGTGCCAGCAGTGAAGTCTTAGCGAGCTATGGC.

Comment on this clone: Read sequence stops 3 residues before the CDR3 end, and the germline J gene provides the missing end. The gene calls are TRBV6-2 or TRBV6-3 and TRBJ2-1; 10 bases are shared with TRBD2. There are 14 residues in the CDR3. Germline values: CDR1 MNHEY, CDR2 SVGEGT. V lost 9 bases, J lost 6 bases, and 8 bases stayed unmatched. CDR3 bases read: TGTGCCAGTATAAGCGGGAGGGCCAGCAATGAG. It translates to CASISGRASNE. The entire CDR3 reads CASISGRASNEQFF.

The sequenced part of the CDR3 DNA is TGTGCCACCCAAGCATACAATGAG. Residues: CATQAYNE. The CDR3 reads in full as CATQAYNEQFF. The chain employs TRBV19 and TRBJ2-1, with unresolved D. The read terminates 3 residues before the CDR3 end, so the remaining end is supplied by the germline J gene. The CDR3 contains 11 residues. With 10 bases removed from V and 4 bases from J, the gap between germline ends came to 8 bases. In germline, CDR1 is LNHDA, CDR2 SQIVND (reference sequence).

As to this clone: The read terminates 3 residues ahead of where the CDR3 ends, so the germline J gene completes it. The gene calls are TRBV18 and TRBJ2-1, with a weak D call TRBD2 (6 bases). Trimming took 3 bases from V and 6 from J, leaving 15 bases between them. The CDR3 covers 15 residues. In germline, CDR1 is KGHSH, CDR2 LQKENI. The CDR3 loop reads CASSPSSDLTNEQFF. CDR3 bases read: TGTGCCAGCTCACCCTCTAGCGATTTAACCAATGAG.

Worth noting for this clone: The read comes to an end 3 residues before the CDR3 does, leaving the germline J gene to fill in the end. V gene TRBV5-6 combines with J gene TRBJ2-5; the D gene is possibly TRBD2 (5 bases). This CDR3 has 14 residues. CDR1 is SGHDT, CDR2 YYEEEE, per germline. The V end lost 3 bases, the J end lost 5 bases, and 14 bases lay between the germline ends. Partial CDR3 DNA: TGTGCCAGCAGCTACGGGGTTATCCGGGAGACC. This gives the protein CASSYGVIRET. The full CDR3 is CASSYGVIRETQYF.

As for this clone: The read comes to an end 3 residues before the CDR3 does, leaving the germline J gene to fill in the end. The chain joins TRBV20-1 to TRBJ2-7, with D possibly TRBD2 on 5 matching bases. With 0 bases removed from V and 2 bases from J, the gap between germline ends came to 11 bases. The CDR3 runs to 14 residues. Germline CDR1 DFQATT, CDR2 SNEGSKA (reference sequence). Partial CDR3 DNA: TGCAGTGCTAGAGATCCCCGGGGAACCTACGAG. It is translated as CSARDPRGTYE. The entire CDR3 is CSARDPRGTYEQYF.

With regard to this clone: The DNA ends 3 residues before the CDR3 does, and the rest of the CDR3 is filled in from the germline J gene. The rearrangement joins TRBV19 to TRBJ2-6; 9 bases align to TRBD2. V gave up 4 bases and J gave up 1 base; unmatched junction bases: 8. Germline values: CDR1 LNHDA, CDR2 SQIVND (reference sequence). The CDR3 extends over 18 amino acids. CDR3 DNA, as far as it was read: TGTGCCAGTAGTACCCTGAGTAGCGGGAGTTCTGGGGCCAACGTC. This codes for CASSTLSSGSSGANV. The whole CDR3 sequence is CASSTLSSGSSGANVLTF.

Points on this clone: The read is 3 residues too short to cover the CDR3 end, so that end is filled in from the germline J gene. V and J are TRBV10-2 and TRBJ2-5, with a possible D match to TRBD2 (6 bases). Germline V gives CDR1 WSHSY, CDR2 SAAADI. This CDR3 contains 15 residues. V lost 5 bases to trimming and J lost 4 bases, with 17 bases between them. The CDR3 is CASSPAGGLVETQYF. The sequenced part of the CDR3 DNA is TGCGCCAGCAGTCCTGCCGGGGGATTGGTAGAGACC.

As to this clone: Read sequence stops 3 residues before the CDR3 end, and the germline J gene provides the missing end. The V call is TRBV28, the J call TRBJ2-7, with a weak D call TRBD1 (5 bases). V was shortened by 3 bases and J by 5 bases, with 8 bases between the two germline ends. This CDR3 has 12 amino acids. Germline CDR1 is MDHEN and CDR2 is SYDVKM. The CDR3 sequence is CASSFGRDEQYF. CDR3 DNA, as far as it was read: TGTGCCAGCAGTTTCGGCAGGGACGAG.

In the case of this clone: The read is 3 residues too short to cover the CDR3 end, so that end is filled in from the germline J gene. The J gene is TRBJ2-6, the V gene TRBV5-1; TRBD1 matches at 8 bases. The trim removed 4 bases at V and 2 bases at J, leaving 2 bases unmatched. This CDR3 comprises 15 residues. CDR1 SGHRS and CDR2 YFSETQ come from the germline V gene. The CDR3 DNA, read in part, is TGCGCCAGCAGCCAGGACAGGGCTGGGGCCAACGTC. Protein product: CASSQDRAGANV. The whole CDR3 sequence is CASSQDRAGANVLTF.

This clone is called medium-sized based on its frequency. CDR3 amino acids: CASRPGQGATGELFF. CDR3 bases read: TGCGCCAGCCGCCCGGGACAGGGAGCAACCGGGGAG. The rearrangement joins TRBV5-1 to TRBJ2-2, with 9 positions matching TRBD1. With the read ending 3 residues before the CDR3 end, the germline J gene is used to fill in that end. From germline, CDR1 is SGHRS and CDR2 YFSETQ. This CDR3 is 15 amino acids long. Trimming cost V 7 bases and J 5 bases; bases outside gene matches: 9.